This T cell receptor (beta chain) comes out of a study of radiotherapy plus CTLA-4 blockade in lung cancer. With respect to this clone: Its antigen is currently unknown.

Germline values: CDR1 MGHDK, CDR2 SYGVNS. The length of the CDR3 is 14 residues. Between the trimmed V and J ends, which lost 8 bases and 2 bases, there was a span of 15 bases. Data came from immunoSEQ multiplex PCR; TCRdb stores just in-frame clones and leaves some out. Of around 44,000 clones listed, about 88% are singletons. General study results and limits: Tumor-derived TCR clones expanded in blood after radiotherapy plus ipilimumab. The best prediction of response reportedly came from early blood T cell clone dynamics, with interferon-beta.

This TCR derives from a human donor with non-small cell lung cancer that progressed on radiotherapy plus ipilimumab. Some clones in this sample may be carry-over from other donors' samples. This chain connects TRBV25-1 to TRBJ1-2; unclear D gene. Sample: peripheral blood, taken from a patient treated with radiotherapy plus ipilimumab. CDR3 region: CASWSGGFNYGYTF. CDR3 DNA sequence: TGTGCCAGCTGGAGTGGCGGTTTCAACTATGGCTACACCTTC.